A selection of T cell receptor beta chains follows, all from one sample in a study of vaccination and CD4 T cells after COVID-19. Their specific antigens are unknown. TCRdb re-analysed the PCR reads in MiXCR, keeping a single row per CDR3 protein. The repertoire holds 15,000 to 20,000 distinct CDR3 sequences, with 55% to 70% as singletons. Specimen: CD4+ T cells from blood, cultured in vitro, collected after SARS-CoV-2 vaccination. Receptors originate from a human donor who had recovered from COVID-19. Each CDR3 is given with its conserved first and last residue. D genes are given only for firm matches. The size field is filled for only some rows; it gives once, few, many or a size class.

v_gene	j_gene	abundance	d_gene	CDR3aa	CDR3nt
TRBV15	TRBJ1-5	.	TRBD1	CATSRNLPGQGGQPQHF	TGTGCCACCAGCAGAAATCTCCCTGGACAGGGGGGGCAGCCCCAGCATTTT
TRBV20-1	TRBJ2-7	medium-sized	TRBD1	CSARDRDRVYEQYF	TGCAGTGCTAGAGATCGGGACAGGGTCTACGAGCAGTACTTC
TRBV28	TRBJ1-5	few	TRBD1	CASSTTGGIQPQHF	TGTGCCAGCAGTACTACAGGGGGTATTCAGCCCCAGCATTTT
TRBV12-3/TRBV12-4	TRBJ2-3	.	.	CASSMGTGTESTDTQYF	TGTGCCAGCAGTATGGGTACCGGGACGGAAAGCACAGATACGCAGTATTTT
TRBV24-1	TRBJ1-5	few	TRBD1	CATMANGQGGNQPQHF	TGTGCCACCATGGCGAACGGACAGGGAGGCAATCAGCCCCAGCATTTT
TRBV12-3/TRBV12-4	TRBJ1-2	.	.	CASSLGTLPAF	TGTGCCAGCAGTTTGGGGACCCTCCCAGCCTTC
TRBV5-1	TRBJ1-6	.	.	CASSLLQGNSPLHF	TGCGCCAGCAGCTTGTTGCAGGGAAATTCACCCCTCCACTTT
TRBV6-2/TRBV6-3	TRBJ1-5	.	.	CASTGDYNQPQHF	TGTGCCAGCACTGGGGACTACAATCAGCCCCAGCATTTT
TRBV12-3/TRBV12-4	TRBJ1-6	.	.	CASSLSPYSPLHF	TGTGCCAGCAGTTTAAGCCCTTATTCACCCCTCCACTTT
TRBV6-1	TRBJ1-1	few	.	CASRPTGRPGAFF	TGTGCCAGCAGACCCACAGGGAGGCCAGGAGCTTTCTTT
TRBV27	TRBJ1-1	.	TRBD1	CASHAGTESAEAFF	TGTGCCAGCCACGCCGGGACAGAGTCTGCTGAAGCTTTCTTT
TRBV20-1	TRBJ1-5	.	.	CSASLQDNQPQHF	TGCAGTGCTAGTTTACAGGACAATCAGCCCCAGCATTTT
TRBV7-8	TRBJ1-1	few	.	CASSPIGGNTEAFF	TGTGCCAGCAGCCCTATAGGGGGGAACACTGAAGCTTTCTTT
TRBV6-2/TRBV6-3	TRBJ1-5	few	.	CASSYASLNQPQHF	TGTGCCAGCAGTTACGCCTCACTCAATCAGCCCCAGCATTTT
TRBV6-2/TRBV6-3	TRBJ2-7	.	.	CASSYSSGSYEQYF	TGTGCCAGCAGTTACTCGTCGGGAAGCTACGAGCAGTACTTC
TRBV7-3	TRBJ2-3	.	TRBD2	CASSLTSAGTDTQYF	TGTGCCAGCAGCTTAACCTCAGCGGGGACAGATACGCAGTATTTT
TRBV21-1	TRBJ1-1	.	.	CASSKRGGPGQGNNNTEAFF	TGTGCCAGCAGCAAAAGGGGGGGGCCGGGACAGGGAAATAACAACACTGAAGCTTTCTTT
TRBV5-1	TRBJ2-5	once	.	CASSLNYAETQYF	TGCGCCAGCAGCTTGAACTATGCGGAGACCCAGTACTTC
TRBV5-4	TRBJ1-6	.	.	CASSNRDGSSPLHF	TGTGCCAGCAGCAACCGGGACGGGAGTTCACCCCTCCACTTT
TRBV7-6	TRBJ2-5	.	TRBD2	CATRDSGGVGETQYF	TGTGCCACCCGAGATAGCGGGGGGGTTGGAGAGACCCAGTACTTC
TRBV20-1	TRBJ2-5	.	TRBD2	CSAGPTTSGGAGGETQYF	TGCAGTGCTGGGCCCACAACTAGCGGGGGGGCCGGAGGGGAGACCCAGTACTTC
TRBV12-3/TRBV12-4	TRBJ1-5	.	.	CASSLRGSGNQPQHF	TGTGCCAGCAGTTTAAGAGGTTCTGGCAATCAGCCCCAGCATTTT
TRBV11-3	TRBJ1-3	.	.	CASSADIEVYF	TGTGCCAGCAGCGCGGACATCGAAGTATATTTT
TRBV5-4	TRBJ1-2	.	TRBD1	CASSLTGAQGYTF	TGTGCCAGCAGCTTAACAGGGGCTCAGGGCTACACCTTC
TRBV6-2/TRBV6-3	TRBJ2-3	.	TRBD2	CASSFLAGAGTDTQYF	TGTGCCAGCAGTTTTCTAGCGGGGGCGGGGACAGATACGCAGTATTTT
TRBV5-1	TRBJ1-2	.	.	CASSRAGGNGSGYTF	TGCGCCAGCAGCCGCGCGGGAGGGAATGGTTCGGGCTACACCTTC
TRBV28	TRBJ2-3	.	.	CASSGAGSTDTQYF	TGTGCCAGCAGTGGTGCGGGGAGCACAGATACGCAGTATTTT
TRBV7-8	TRBJ2-7	once	.	CASGLLGGQSYEQYF	TGTGCCAGCGGCCTTTTAGGTGGACAGTCCTACGAGCAGTACTTC
TRBV7-2	TRBJ1-1	.	.	CASSPGRGGARAFF	TGTGCCAGCAGCCCCGGGAGGGGGGGGGCGCGCGCTTTCTTT
TRBV20-1	TRBJ2-7	few	.	CSALPGTVTYEQYF	TGCAGTGCTCTTCCCGGGACCGTAACCTACGAGCAGTACTTC
TRBV7-6	TRBJ2-1	few	TRBD2	CASSRDASGSWNEQFF	TGTGCCAGCAGCAGAGATGCTAGCGGGAGTTGGAATGAGCAGTTCTTC
TRBV12-3/TRBV12-4	TRBJ1-2	.	.	CASRSTPPSVRYGYTF	TGTGCCAGCAGATCGACGCCTCCGAGCGTGAGGTATGGCTACACCTTC
TRBV5-1	TRBJ1-1	few	.	CASSRLRGEAEAFF	TGCGCCAGCAGCCGCCTTAGGGGGGAAGCTGAAGCTTTCTTT
TRBV29-1	TRBJ1-1	.	.	CSVAGGGQMTEAFF	TGCAGCGTTGCTGGTGGGGGGCAGATGACTGAAGCTTTCTTT
TRBV20-1	TRBJ1-5	.	.	CSARGAGQAPQHF	TGCAGTGCTAGAGGGGCAGGTCAAGCCCCCCAGCATTTT
TRBV20-1	TRBJ2-7	.	TRBD1	CSARDSGTAHYEQYF	TGCAGTGCTAGGGACTCCGGGACAGCACACTACGAGCAGTACTTC
TRBV7-2	TRBJ2-3	.	.	CASRTGGADTQYF	TGTGCCAGCAGAACAGGGGGGGCAGATACGCAGTATTTT
TRBV5-1	TRBJ1-2	few	.	CASSTGQTYGYTF	TGCGCCAGCAGCACCGGACAGACCTATGGCTACACCTTC
TRBV28	TRBJ1-6	.	TRBD1	CASSLRDRRKLPLHF	TGTGCCAGCAGTTTACGGGACAGGCGAAAATTGCCCCTCCACTTT
TRBV19	TRBJ1-6	.	.	CARMGSGPGHSFAYSPLHF	TGTGCCAGAATGGGAAGTGGCCCGGGACATTCTTTTGCTTACTCACCCCTCCACTTT
TRBV20-1	TRBJ2-7	few	.	CSAPVTGRFYEQYF	TGCAGTGCCCCGGTCACAGGGAGGTTCTACGAGCAGTACTTC
TRBV28	TRBJ1-5	.	.	CASSSPHQPQHF	TGTGCCAGCAGTTCCCCTCATCAGCCCCAGCATTTT
TRBV6-1	TRBJ2-6	few	TRBD1	CASSRQGPSGANVLTF	TGTGCCAGCAGCAGACAGGGGCCCTCTGGGGCCAACGTCCTGACTTTC
TRBV12-3/TRBV12-4	TRBJ1-2	.	.	CASSLGTFGGYTF	TGTGCCAGCAGTCTGGGGACATTCGGCGGCTACACCTTC
TRBV5-1	TRBJ1-5	.	.	CASSGGDNQPQHF	TGCGCCAGCAGCGGGGGGGACAATCAGCCCCAGCATTTT
TRBV5-6	TRBJ1-1	.	.	CASSPKRTFLNTEAFF	TGTGCCAGCAGCCCAAAAAGGACATTCCTGAACACTGAAGCTTTCTTT
TRBV5-5	TRBJ2-1	.	.	CASSLSLRGGVGEQFF	TGTGCCAGCAGCTTGTCCCTCAGAGGGGGGGTCGGGGAGCAGTTCTTC
TRBV6-1	TRBJ2-5	.	.	CASNPTGPQETQYF	TGTGCCAGCAACCCGACAGGCCCCCAAGAGACCCAGTACTTC